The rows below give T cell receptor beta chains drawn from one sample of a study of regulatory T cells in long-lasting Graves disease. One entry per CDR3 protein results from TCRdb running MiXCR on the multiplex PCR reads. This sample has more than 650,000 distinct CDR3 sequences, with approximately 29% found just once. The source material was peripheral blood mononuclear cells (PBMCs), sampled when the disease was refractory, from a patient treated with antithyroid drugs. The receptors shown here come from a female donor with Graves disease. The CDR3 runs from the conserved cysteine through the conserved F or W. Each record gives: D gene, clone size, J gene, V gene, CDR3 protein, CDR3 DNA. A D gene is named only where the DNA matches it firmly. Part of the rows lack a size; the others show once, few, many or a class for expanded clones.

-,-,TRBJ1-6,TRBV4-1,CASSQDGGGFNSPLHF,TGCGCCAGCAGCCAAGATGGGGGGGGATTTAATTCACCCCTCCACTTT
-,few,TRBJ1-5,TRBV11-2,CASSLAEGRGEPQHF,TGTGCCAGCAGCTTAGCAGAGGGCAGGGGTGAGCCCCAGCATTTT
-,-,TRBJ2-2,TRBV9,CASSVRTGKLFF,TGTGCCAGCAGCGTCAGGACCGGGAAGCTGTTTTTT
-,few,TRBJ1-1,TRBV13,CASSFIGTEAFF,TGTGCCAGCAGCTTTATTGGAACTGAAGCTTTCTTT
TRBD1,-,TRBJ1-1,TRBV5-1,CASSLVQGEGTEAFF,TGCGCCAGCAGCTTGGTCCAGGGGGAAGGCACTGAAGCTTTCTTT
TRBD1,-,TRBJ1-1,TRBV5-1,CASSLEQGARNTEAFF,TGCGCCAGCAGCTTGGAACAGGGGGCTCGGAACACTGAAGCTTTCTTT
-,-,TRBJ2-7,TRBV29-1,CSVVGGQGYEQYF,TGCAGCGTTGTCGGGGGGCAGGGGTACGAGCAGTACTTC
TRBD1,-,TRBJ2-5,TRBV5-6,CASSLLGTDRGETQYF,TGTGCCAGCAGCTTGCTTGGCACGGACAGGGGAGAGACCCAGTACTTC
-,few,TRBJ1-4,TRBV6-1,CASSRTDGITNEKLFF,TGTGCCAGCAGCAGGACAGACGGAATAACTAATGAAAAACTGTTTTTT
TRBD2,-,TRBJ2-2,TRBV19,CASSISASGANTGELFF,TGTGCCAGTAGTATTAGTGCTAGCGGGGCAAACACCGGGGAGCTGTTTTTT
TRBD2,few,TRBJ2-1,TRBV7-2,CASSLNIAGVNEQFF,TGTGCCAGCAGCCTGAATATAGCGGGGGTAAATGAGCAGTTCTTC
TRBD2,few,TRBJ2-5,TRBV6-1,CASSTGGSSETQYF,TGTGCCAGCAGTACGGGGGGGAGTTCGGAGACCCAGTACTTC
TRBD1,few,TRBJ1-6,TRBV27,CATKYWTGFNSPLHF,TGTGCCACCAAGTATTGGACAGGGTTCAATTCACCCCTCCACTTT
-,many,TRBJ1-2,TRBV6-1,CASSIAARERGYTF,TGTGCCAGCAGCATAGCAGCCAGGGAACGCGGCTACACCTTC
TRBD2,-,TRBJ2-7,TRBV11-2,CASSLVLAGAYEQYF,TGTGCCAGCAGCTTAGTTCTAGCGGGAGCCTACGAGCAGTACTTC
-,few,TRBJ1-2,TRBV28,CASSERTGYTF,TGTGCCAGCAGTGAACGGACTGGCTACACCTTC
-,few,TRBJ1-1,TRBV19,CASSTTELNTEAFF,TGTGCCAGTAGTACGACAGAATTGAACACTGAAGCTTTCTTT
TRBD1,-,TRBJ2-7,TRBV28,CASRRDRGGNEQYF,TGTGCCAGCAGACGGGACAGGGGCGGGAACGAGCAGTACTTC
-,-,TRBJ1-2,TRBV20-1,CSASLGQMANYGYTF,TGCAGTGCTAGCCTTGGACAGATGGCTAACTATGGCTACACCTTC
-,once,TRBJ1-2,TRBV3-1,CASSRYDNYGYTF,TGTGCCAGCAGCCGCTACGATAACTATGGCTACACCTTC
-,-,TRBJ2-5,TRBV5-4,CASSSTSSETQYF,TGTGCCAGCAGCTCGACTTCATCAGAGACCCAGTACTTC